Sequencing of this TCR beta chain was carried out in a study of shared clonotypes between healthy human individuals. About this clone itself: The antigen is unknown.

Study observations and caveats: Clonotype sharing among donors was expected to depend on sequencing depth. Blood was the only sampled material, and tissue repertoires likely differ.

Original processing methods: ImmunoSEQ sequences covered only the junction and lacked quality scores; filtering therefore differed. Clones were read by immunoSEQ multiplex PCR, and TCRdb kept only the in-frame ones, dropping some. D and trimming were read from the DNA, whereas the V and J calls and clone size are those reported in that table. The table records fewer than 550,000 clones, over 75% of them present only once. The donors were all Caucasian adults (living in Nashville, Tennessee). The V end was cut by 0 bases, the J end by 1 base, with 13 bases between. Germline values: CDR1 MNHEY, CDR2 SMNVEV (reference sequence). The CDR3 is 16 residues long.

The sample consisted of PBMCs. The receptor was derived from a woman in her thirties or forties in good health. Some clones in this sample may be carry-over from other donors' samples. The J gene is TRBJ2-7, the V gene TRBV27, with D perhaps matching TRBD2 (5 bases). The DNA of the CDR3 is TGTGCCAGCAGTTTATCCGGCGGGCGTAGGTCCTACGAGCAGTACTTC. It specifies CASSLSGGRRSYEQYF.